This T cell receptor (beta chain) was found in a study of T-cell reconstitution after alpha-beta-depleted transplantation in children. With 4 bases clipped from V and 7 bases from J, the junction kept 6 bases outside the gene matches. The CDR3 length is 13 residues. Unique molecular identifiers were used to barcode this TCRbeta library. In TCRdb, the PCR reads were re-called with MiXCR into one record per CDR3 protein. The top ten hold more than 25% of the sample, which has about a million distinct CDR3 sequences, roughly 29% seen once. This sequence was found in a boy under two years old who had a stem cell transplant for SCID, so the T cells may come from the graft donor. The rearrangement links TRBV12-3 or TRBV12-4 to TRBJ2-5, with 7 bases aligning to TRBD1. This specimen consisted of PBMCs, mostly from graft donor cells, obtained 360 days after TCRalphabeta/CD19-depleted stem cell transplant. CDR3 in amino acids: CASSSTGQATQYF. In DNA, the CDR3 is TGTGCCAGCAGTTCCACCGGACAGGCGACCCAGTACTTC.